Listed below are T cell receptor beta chains from one sample, sequenced in a study of shared clonotypes between healthy human individuals. The data were produced by immunoSEQ multiplex PCR, yet TCRdb's version contains in-frame clones alone and is incomplete. Of roughly 2 million clones listed, approximately 94% are singletons. Sample: naive CD4+ T cells sorted from blood. Receptors originate from a young man in good health. CDR3s include the opening cysteine and the closing phenylalanine or tryptophan. D genes are given only for firm matches. Expanded clones get a size class; other rows say once, few or many, or leave the size out.

clone size: NA; V gene: TRBV6-6; D gene: TRBD1; J gene: TRBJ1-2; CDR3 DNA: TGTGCCAGCAGCGGGACAGGCAACTATGGCTACACCTTC; CDR3 protein: CASSGTGNYGYTF
clone size: NA; V gene: TRBV12-5; D gene: NA; J gene: TRBJ2-5; CDR3 DNA: TGTGCTAGTGCCGCGTCAAAAGAGACCCAGTACTTC; CDR3 protein: CASAASKETQYF
clone size: once; V gene: TRBV15; D gene: NA; J gene: TRBJ1-5; CDR3 DNA: TGTGCCACCAGCAGAGATAAGGGCTCCGGGCGGAAAACATATAGCAATCAGCCCCAGCATTTT; CDR3 protein: CATSRDKGSGRKTYSNQPQHF
clone size: NA; V gene: TRBV5-4; D gene: NA; J gene: TRBJ1-2; CDR3 DNA: TGTGCCAGCAGCTTGGGTAAGGTCGTCTGGACCTTC; CDR3 protein: CASSLGKVVWTF
clone size: NA; V gene: TRBV5-4; D gene: NA; J gene: TRBJ2-1; CDR3 DNA: TGTGCCAGCAGCCCACAGGAGTACAATGAGCAGTTCTTC; CDR3 protein: CASSPQEYNEQFF
clone size: NA; V gene: TRBV5-1; D gene: TRBD1; J gene: TRBJ2-1; CDR3 DNA: TGCGCCAGCAGCCCAACATTTGGACAGGGGGGCGATGAGCAGTTCTTC; CDR3 protein: CASSPTFGQGGDEQFF
clone size: NA; V gene: TRBV2; D gene: TRBD1; J gene: TRBJ1-2; CDR3 DNA: TGTGCCAGCAGAAGGACAGGGGTGAGCTATGGCTACACCTTC; CDR3 protein: CASRRTGVSYGYTF
clone size: NA; V gene: TRBV25-1; D gene: TRBD1; J gene: TRBJ1-2; CDR3 DNA: TGTGCCAGCAGTGAAAAAACCGGGACAGGGGTAGGTGGCTACACCTTC; CDR3 protein: CASSEKTGTGVGGYTF
clone size: NA; V gene: TRBV7-8; D gene: NA; J gene: TRBJ2-2; CDR3 DNA: TGTGCCAGCAGCCTACCTTCGGGGTTATCGGGGGAGCTGTTTTTT; CDR3 protein: CASSLPSGLSGELFF
clone size: NA; V gene: TRBV5-1; D gene: NA; J gene: TRBJ1-1; CDR3 DNA: TGCGCCAGCAGCTTGCCCGGGGCCGGGGGCACTGAAGCTTTCTTT; CDR3 protein: CASSLPGAGGTEAFF
clone size: NA; V gene: TRBV5-1; D gene: NA; J gene: TRBJ1-2; CDR3 DNA: TGCGCCAGCAGCTTGGGAAGGCGGGGCTACACCTTC; CDR3 protein: CASSLGRRGYTF
clone size: NA; V gene: TRBV5-1; D gene: NA; J gene: TRBJ2-3; CDR3 DNA: TGCGCCAGCAGCCCATGGGGGAGTAGCACAGATACGCAGTATTTT; CDR3 protein: CASSPWGSSTDTQYF
clone size: once; V gene: TRBV7-8; D gene: TRBD2; J gene: TRBJ2-3; CDR3 DNA: TGTGCCAGCAGCTTAGCCGGACTAGCGGGGACATCTAGCACAGATACGCAGTATTTT; CDR3 protein: CASSLAGLAGTSSTDTQYF
clone size: NA; V gene: TRBV28; D gene: NA; J gene: TRBJ1-6; CDR3 DNA: TGTGCCAGCAGTTTGGTCAGCAATTCACCCCTCCACTTT; CDR3 protein: CASSLVSNSPLHF
clone size: NA; V gene: TRBV15; D gene: TRBD1; J gene: TRBJ1-5; CDR3 DNA: TGTGCCACCAGCAGAGCCGGGACAGCTAGCAATCAGCCCCAGCATTTT; CDR3 protein: CATSRAGTASNQPQHF
clone size: NA; V gene: TRBV2; D gene: NA; J gene: TRBJ1-1; CDR3 DNA: TGTGCCAGCAGTCTCGAAGGGGGGGGTGAAGCTTTCTTT; CDR3 protein: CASSLEGGGEAFF
clone size: NA; V gene: TRBV5-4; D gene: NA; J gene: TRBJ2-2; CDR3 DNA: TGTGCCAGCAGCTTGGCTGGCGTACAAACCGGGGAGCTGTTTTTT; CDR3 protein: CASSLAGVQTGELFF
clone size: NA; V gene: TRBV19; D gene: NA; J gene: TRBJ2-7; CDR3 DNA: TGTGCCAGTAGTCCCCGAATCGGTCACAGCCCCTGGGACGAGCAGTACTTC; CDR3 protein: CASSPRIGHSPWDEQYF
clone size: NA; V gene: TRBV19; D gene: NA; J gene: TRBJ2-5; CDR3 DNA: TGTGCCAGTTCAACCCAAAAGGAGACCCAGTACTTC; CDR3 protein: CASSTQKETQYF
clone size: NA; V gene: TRBV4-1; D gene: NA; J gene: TRBJ2-7; CDR3 DNA: TGCGCCAGCAGCCCGCTTGGGGGGGAGCAGTACTTC; CDR3 protein: CASSPLGGEQYF
clone size: NA; V gene: TRBV4-1; D gene: TRBD1; J gene: TRBJ1-2; CDR3 DNA: TGCGCCAGCAGCCAAGATGGGACAGGGACCTATGGCTACACCTTC; CDR3 protein: CASSQDGTGTYGYTF
clone size: NA; V gene: TRBV30; D gene: NA; J gene: TRBJ2-7; CDR3 DNA: TGTGCCTGGAGTGGAAAACAGGGCTTCGGGCAGTACTTC; CDR3 protein: CAWSGKQGFGQYF
clone size: NA; V gene: TRBV7-9; D gene: TRBD1; J gene: TRBJ2-7; CDR3 DNA: TGTGCCAGCAGTCTAACAGGGGGAAGCTCCTACGAGCAGTACTTC; CDR3 protein: CASSLTGGSSYEQYF
clone size: NA; V gene: TRBV28; D gene: TRBD2; J gene: TRBJ2-1; CDR3 DNA: TGTGCCAGCAGTTTGGGACTAGCGGACTACAATGAGCAGTTCTTC; CDR3 protein: CASSLGLADYNEQFF
clone size: NA; V gene: TRBV19; D gene: NA; J gene: TRBJ2-5; CDR3 DNA: TGTGCCAGTAGTGGGCGCGGGACCGAGACCCAGTACTTC; CDR3 protein: CASSGRGTETQYF
clone size: few; V gene: TRBV19; D gene: NA; J gene: TRBJ1-1; CDR3 DNA: TGTGCCAGTAGGGATGGGCAGGCTATTCAACCGGGTGAAGCTTTCTTT; CDR3 protein: CASRDGQAIQPGEAFF
clone size: once; V gene: TRBV30; D gene: NA; J gene: TRBJ2-7; CDR3 DNA: TGTGCCTGGAGTAGGGGTGAACCCTACGAGCAGTACTTC; CDR3 protein: CAWSRGEPYEQYF
clone size: once; V gene: TRBV30; D gene: TRBD2; J gene: TRBJ2-3; CDR3 DNA: TGTGCCTGGAACATCCTAGCGGGAGACACAGATACGCAGTATTTT; CDR3 protein: CAWNILAGDTDTQYF
clone size: once; V gene: TRBV27; D gene: TRBD1; J gene: TRBJ1-1; CDR3 DNA: TGTGCCAGCAGCCCCAGGGGGAGGGTTGAAACTGAAGCTTTCTTT; CDR3 protein: CASSPRGRVETEAFF
clone size: few; V gene: TRBV28; D gene: NA; J gene: TRBJ1-2; CDR3 DNA: TGTGCCAGCAGTTTAATACAGGGACGTGGCTACACCTTC; CDR3 protein: CASSLIQGRGYTF
clone size: NA; V gene: TRBV6-4; D gene: TRBD2; J gene: TRBJ2-5; CDR3 DNA: TGTGCCAGCAGTGAAGGGGCGGGAGGACAAGAGACCCAGTACTTC; CDR3 protein: CASSEGAGGQETQYF